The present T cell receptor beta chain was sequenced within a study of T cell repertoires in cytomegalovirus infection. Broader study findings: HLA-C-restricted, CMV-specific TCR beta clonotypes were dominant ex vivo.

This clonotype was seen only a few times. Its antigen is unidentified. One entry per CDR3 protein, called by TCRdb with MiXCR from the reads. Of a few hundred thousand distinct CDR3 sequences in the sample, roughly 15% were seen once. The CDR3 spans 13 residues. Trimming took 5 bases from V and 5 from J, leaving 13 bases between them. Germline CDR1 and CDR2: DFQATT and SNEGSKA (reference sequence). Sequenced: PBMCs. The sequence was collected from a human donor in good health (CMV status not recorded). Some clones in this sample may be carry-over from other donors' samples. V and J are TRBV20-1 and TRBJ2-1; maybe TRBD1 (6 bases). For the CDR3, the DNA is TGCAGTGCTGAACAGGGTAAGGACAATGAGCAGTTCTTC. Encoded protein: CSAEQGKDNEQFF.